These T cell receptor beta chains were read from a single sample in a study of blood T cell repertoires in COVID-19. The repertoire was sequenced with immunoSEQ multiplex PCR; TCRdb's copy has only in-frame clones and lacks some. In the table there are tens of thousands of clones, around nine tenths of which are singletons. The sample was peripheral blood. These receptors were collected from an older woman with acute or convalescent COVID-19. Both conserved end residues are part of each CDR3. The D gene is left open where the match is weak. Where a row states a size, it is once, few, many or the class of an expanded clone; other rows omit it.

V gene	CDR3 length	clone size	D gene	J gene	CDR3 protein	CDR3 DNA
TRBV6-2/TRBV6-3	19	few	TRBD2	TRBJ2-2	CASSYSTSGGAANTGELFF	TGTGCCAGCAGTTACTCGACTAGCGGGGGGGCCGCGAACACCGGGGAGCTGTTTTTT
TRBV11-2	15	NA	NA	TRBJ1-3	CASSPGWNSGNTIYF	TGTGCCAGCAGCCCCGGGTGGAACTCTGGAAACACCATATATTTT
TRBV18	13	NA	NA	TRBJ2-1	CASSPVADNEQFF	TGTGCCAGCTCACCTGTAGCGGACAATGAGCAGTTCTTC
TRBV28	13	NA	TRBD1	TRBJ1-3	CASQGGSGNTIYF	TGTGCCAGCCAGGGGGGCTCTGGAAACACCATATATTTT
TRBV6-5	15	NA	NA	TRBJ2-3	CASSYTQGITDTQYF	TGTGCCAGCAGTTATACACAGGGTATTACAGATACGCAGTATTTT
TRBV10-3	14	NA	NA	TRBJ1-1	CAISRRGGDTEAFF	TGTGCCATCAGTCGCCGGGGGGGGGACACTGAAGCTTTCTTT
TRBV7-3	16	NA	TRBD1	TRBJ2-1	CASSLQPGPAGGEQFF	TGTGCCAGCAGCTTACAACCGGGACCCGCAGGGGGTGAGCAGTTCTTC
TRBV19	14	NA	TRBD1	TRBJ2-7	CASNPTGTQGEQYF	TGTGCCAGTAATCCGACAGGGACCCAGGGCGAGCAGTACTTC
TRBV19	13	NA	NA	TRBJ2-3	CASSIGERDTQYF	TGTGCCAGTAGTATAGGGGAGCGAGATACGCAGTATTTT
TRBV12-3/TRBV12-4	13	NA	NA	TRBJ2-7	CASSLGEGNEQYF	TGTGCCAGCAGTTTGGGAGAGGGTAACGAGCAGTACTTC
TRBV7-2	18	NA	TRBD2	TRBJ2-1	CASSLVALAGGLYNEQFF	TGTGCCAGCAGCTTAGTAGCACTAGCGGGGGGGTTGTACAATGAGCAGTTCTTC
TRBV7-9	13	once	NA	TRBJ1-2	CASSPTTGYGYTF	TGTGCCAGCAGCCCAACCACTGGTTATGGCTACACCTTC
TRBV28	14	NA	NA	TRBJ1-2	CASSSTGLLYGYTF	TGTGCCAGCAGTTCCACGGGACTCCTCTATGGCTACACCTTC
TRBV29-1	14	NA	TRBD1	TRBJ1-2	CSVELTGGYYGYTF	TGCAGCGTTGAACTCACAGGGGGTTACTATGGCTACACCTTC
TRBV3-1/TRBV3-2	18	NA	TRBD2	TRBJ2-5	CASSQVLRTSGSEETQYF	TGTGCCAGCAGCCAAGTCCTCAGGACTAGCGGGAGTGAAGAGACCCAGTACTTC
TRBV10-3	14	NA	NA	TRBJ2-7	CAISEGTYSYEQYF	TGTGCCATCAGTGAAGGGACTTACTCCTACGAGCAGTACTTC
TRBV5-1	14	NA	TRBD2	TRBJ2-7	CASRSPGTSYEQYF	TGCGCCAGCAGGTCACCCGGGACTAGCTACGAGCAGTACTTC
TRBV3-1/TRBV3-2	12	NA	NA	TRBJ2-5	CASSGQSETQYF	TGTGCCAGCAGTGGACAGTCAGAGACCCAGTACTTC
TRBV30	13	NA	NA	TRBJ1-1	CAWMFLGGTEAFF	TGTGCCTGGATGTTCCTGGGAGGGACTGAAGCTTTCTTT
TRBV10-3	16	NA	NA	TRBJ2-1	CAISESSRWFDNEQFF	TGTGCCATCAGTGAGTCGAGCAGGTGGTTTGACAATGAGCAGTTCTTC
TRBV27	14	NA	NA	TRBJ2-7	CASSTSTGIDEQYF	TGTGCCAGCAGTACCTCCACAGGGATCGACGAGCAGTACTTC
TRBV5-1	14	few	NA	TRBJ2-7	CASSHGQGGGEQYF	TGCGCCAGCAGCCACGGACAGGGCGGGGGCGAGCAGTACTTC
TRBV6-5	15	NA	TRBD1	TRBJ1-1	CASTLSGTGRTEAFF	TGTGCCAGCACTCTAAGTGGGACAGGGCGTACTGAAGCTTTCTTT
TRBV6-2/TRBV6-3	14	few	NA	TRBJ1-1	CASSFLGGEDRAFF	TGTGCCAGCAGTTTTCTAGGGGGAGAAGATAGAGCTTTCTTT
TRBV28	15	NA	NA	TRBJ1-1	CASSPPTHSNTEAFF	TGTGCCAGCAGTCCACCGACACATTCGAACACTGAAGCTTTCTTT
TRBV7-2	17	NA	NA	TRBJ2-1	CASSLAAAGQGSNEQFF	TGTGCCAGCAGCTTAGCGGCCGCGGGCCAGGGGAGCAATGAGCAGTTCTTC
TRBV5-1	17	NA	TRBD2	TRBJ2-2	CASSWIAGGPGTGELFF	TGCGCCAGCAGCTGGATCGCGGGGGGGCCTGGGACCGGGGAGCTGTTTTTT
TRBV7-2	16	NA	TRBD1	TRBJ1-2	CASSLAGQGVNYGYTF	TGTGCCAGCAGCTTAGCGGGACAGGGGGTTAACTATGGCTACACCTTC
TRBV5-5	16	NA	NA	TRBJ2-7	CASSFDNRPDSYEQYF	TGTGCCAGCAGCTTTGATAACAGGCCGGACTCCTACGAGCAGTACTTC
TRBV6-5	14	NA	NA	TRBJ2-2	CASSYSSGAGELFF	TGTGCCAGCAGTTACTCCTCGGGTGCCGGGGAGCTGTTTTTT
TRBV7-4	14	NA	NA	TRBJ1-4	CASSLYTAIEKLFF	TGTGCCAGCAGCCTATACACAGCAATTGAAAAACTGTTTTTT
TRBV28	16	NA	TRBD2	TRBJ2-3	CASSSPIAGGKDTQYF	TGTGCCAGCAGTTCACCCATAGCGGGGGGGAAAGATACGCAGTATTTT
TRBV18	15	NA	TRBD1	TRBJ1-1	CASSPPDRVYTEAFF	TGTGCCAGCTCACCACCTGACAGGGTGTACACTGAAGCTTTCTTT
TRBV11-3	16	few	NA	TRBJ2-7	CASSLTLGAGSYEQYF	TGTGCCAGCAGCTTAACCCTGGGGGCAGGGTCCTACGAGCAGTACTTC
TRBV28	12	once	NA	TRBJ1-2	CASTKTGSGYTF	TGTGCCAGCACAAAAACGGGATCGGGCTACACCTTC
TRBV9	14	NA	NA	TRBJ1-1	CASSLERADTEAFF	TGTGCCAGCAGCTTGGAGAGGGCTGACACTGAAGCTTTCTTT
TRBV30	14	NA	TRBD1	TRBJ2-2	CAWRPTGGSGELFF	TGTGCCTGGAGACCGACAGGGGGTTCGGGGGAGCTGTTTTTT
TRBV2	16	NA	TRBD1	TRBJ1-6	CASKPGQGSYNSPLHF	TGTGCCAGCAAACCGGGACAGGGTTCCTATAATTCACCCCTCCACTTT
TRBV4-1	15	NA	NA	TRBJ2-7	CASSQVAGQTYEQYF	TGCGCCAGCAGCCAAGTTGCTGGACAGACCTACGAGCAGTACTTC
TRBV28	15	once	NA	TRBJ1-4	CASSSRTATNEKLFF	TGTGCCAGCAGTTCGCGGACAGCCACTAATGAAAAACTGTTTTTT
TRBV28	14	NA	TRBD1	TRBJ1-5	CASSYGQADQPQHF	TGTGCCAGCAGCTATGGACAGGCGGATCAGCCCCAGCATTTT
TRBV6-1	15	NA	NA	TRBJ2-7	CASSENWRGLYEQYF	TGTGCCAGCAGTGAAAACTGGAGGGGCCTCTACGAGCAGTACTTC
TRBV7-9	15	medium-sized	NA	TRBJ2-5	CASSLVRGRQETQYF	TGTGCCAGCAGCTTAGTCAGGGGTCGGCAAGAGACCCAGTACTTC
TRBV6-5	15	NA	NA	TRBJ1-1	CASLSQRGAGTEAFF	TGTGCCAGTTTGTCACAGCGCGGTGCGGGCACTGAAGCTTTCTTT
TRBV23-1	14	NA	NA	TRBJ1-2	CASSHMRQEDGYTF	TGCGCCAGCAGTCACATGCGACAGGAGGATGGCTACACCTTC
TRBV30	11	NA	NA	TRBJ1-1	CAWSTDLRAFF	TGTGCCTGGAGTACAGACCTCAGGGCTTTCTTT
TRBV5-1	14	NA	NA	TRBJ1-5	CASSLEGRGQPQHF	TGCGCCAGCAGCTTGGAAGGGAGGGGACAGCCCCAGCATTTT
TRBV7-9	13	NA	NA	TRBJ1-3	CASSRSRGNTIYF	TGTGCCAGCAGTCGGTCCCGTGGAAACACCATATATTTT
TRBV3-1/TRBV3-2	12	NA	NA	TRBJ1-1	CASSLGDTEAFF	TGTGCCAGTTCCTTAGGGGACACTGAAGCTTTCTTT
TRBV3-1/TRBV3-2	13	NA	TRBD1	TRBJ1-1	CASSRDRVTEAFF	TGTGCCAGCAGCCGAGACAGGGTTACTGAAGCTTTCTTT
TRBV10-3	12	few	NA	TRBJ2-7	CAIREGGYEQYF	TGTGCCATCCGGGAAGGGGGTTACGAGCAGTACTTC
TRBV28	14	NA	TRBD2	TRBJ2-5	CASSKGGPGETQYF	TGTGCCAGCAGTAAGGGAGGGCCCGGGGAGACCCAGTACTTC
TRBV4-3	14	NA	NA	TRBJ1-1	CASSQESFGTEAFF	TGCGCCAGCAGCCAAGAGAGTTTCGGGACTGAAGCTTTCTTT
TRBV5-1	13	NA	NA	TRBJ1-2	CASSLEWDWGYTF	TGCGCCAGCAGCTTGGAGTGGGACTGGGGCTACACCTTC
TRBV28	14	NA	TRBD1	TRBJ2-7	CASSIRQGAYEQYF	TGTGCCAGCAGTATCCGGCAGGGGGCCTACGAGCAGTACTTC